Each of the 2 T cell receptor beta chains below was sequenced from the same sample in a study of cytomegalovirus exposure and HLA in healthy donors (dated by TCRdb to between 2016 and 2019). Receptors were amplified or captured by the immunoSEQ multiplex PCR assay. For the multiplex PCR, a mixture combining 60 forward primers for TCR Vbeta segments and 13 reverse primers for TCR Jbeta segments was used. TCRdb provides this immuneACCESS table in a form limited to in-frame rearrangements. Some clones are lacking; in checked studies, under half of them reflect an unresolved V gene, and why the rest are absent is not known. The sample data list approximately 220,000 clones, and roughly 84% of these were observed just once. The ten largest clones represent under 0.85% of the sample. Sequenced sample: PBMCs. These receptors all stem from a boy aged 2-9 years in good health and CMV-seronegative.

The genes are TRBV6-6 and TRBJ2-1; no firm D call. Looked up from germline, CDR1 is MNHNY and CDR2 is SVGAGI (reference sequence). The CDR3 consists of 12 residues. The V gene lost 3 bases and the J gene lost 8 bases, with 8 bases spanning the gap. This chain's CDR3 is CASSYSSYEQFF. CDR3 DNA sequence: TGTGCCAGCAGTTATAGTAGCTATGAGCAGTTCTTC.

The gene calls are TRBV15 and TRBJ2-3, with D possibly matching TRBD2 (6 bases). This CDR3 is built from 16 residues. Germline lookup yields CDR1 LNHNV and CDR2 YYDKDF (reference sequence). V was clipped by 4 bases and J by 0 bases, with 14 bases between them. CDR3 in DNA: TGTGCCACCAGCATATCATGGGACTCTAGCACAGATACGCAGTATTTT. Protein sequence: CATSISWDSSTDTQYF.